The 29 T cell receptor beta chains presented below share a single source sample, sequenced in a study of resident and recirculating memory T cells in vitiligo (dated by TCRdb to between 2017 and 2018). The library was produced with the immunoSEQ multiplex PCR assay. Drawn from immuneACCESS, this table holds only the in-frame rearrangements with V and J called that TCRdb kept. Clones are partly lost; checked studies trace under half to an unresolved V gene and leave the rest unexplained. This sample has around 43,000 clones in its table, and 80% to 95% of those were observed once. The top ten constitute about 4.5% of the sample. The sequencing input was blood. These receptors were obtained from a male donor with vitiligo.

This chain connects TRBV2 to TRBJ1-4; D gene ambiguous. CDR3 length: 14 residues. Germline values: CDR1 SNHLY, CDR2 FYNNEI. With 6 bases removed from V and 7 bases from J, the gap between germline ends came to 15 bases. The CDR3 spells CASRRILNAEKLFF. The CDR3 DNA reads TGTGCCAGCAGGCGGATCCTTAACGCTGAAAAACTGTTTTTT.

The rearrangement uses TRBV2 and TRBJ1-2, with 7 bases aligning to TRBD1. V was pared by 5 bases and J by 8 bases, with 5 bases of the junction left unmatched. The germline gives CDR1 SNHLY, CDR2 FYNNEI. The CDR3 contains 12 residues. CDR3 loop: CASSPTGAGYTF. CDR3 nucleotides: TGTGCCAGCAGTCCCACAGGGGCCGGCTACACCTTC. The variable domain in full, completed from reference TRBV2 and TRBJ1-2, reads EPEVTQTPSHQVTQMGQEVILRCVPISNHLYFYWYRQILGQKVEFLVSFYNNEISEKSEIFDDQFSVERPDGSNFTLKIRSTKLEDSAMYFCASSPTGAGYTFGSGTRLTVV.

CDR3 coding DNA: TGTGCCAGCCTGGAGGGCGAAGGTCAGCCCCAGCATTTT. Its protein is CASLEGEGQPQHF. V and J are TRBV10-3 and TRBJ1-5; D unclear. The CDR3 runs 13 residues. Germline-derived CDR1 and CDR2 are ENHRY and SYGVKD. Between the trimmed V and J ends, which lost 10 bases and 6 bases, there was a span of 16 bases.

This clone has only one observation. The chain couples TRBV19 to TRBJ2-7, with TRBD1 matching 7 bases. The J segment lost 3 bases and the V segment lost 5 bases, leaving 16 bases of the junction unmatched. Germline V gene data show CDR1 as LNHDA and CDR2 as SQIVND (reference sequence). This CDR3 comprises 17 residues. CDR3 DNA sequence: TGTGCCAGTAGTTTCCGATCCCCGGGACAGAAGATCTACGAGCAGTACTTC. Its translation: CASSFRSPGQKIYEQYF.

CDR3 coding DNA: TGTGCCAGCAGTGCCAGGGTTCTCTCTGGAAACACCATATATTTT. As protein: CASSARVLSGNTIYF. The chain couples TRBV6-1 to TRBJ1-3; D might be TRBD1 (5 bases). Between the trimmed V and J ends, which lost 4 bases and 0 bases, there was a span of 10 bases. This CDR3 region has 15 residues. Germline CDR1 and CDR2: MNHNS and SASEGT.

The gene calls are TRBV7-9 and TRBJ2-1, with TRBD2 matching 10 bases. The CDR3 runs to 15 residues. CDR1 is SEHNR, CDR2 FQNEAQ, per germline (reference sequence). V lost 4 bases and J lost 6; bases outside the gene matches: 6. As DNA, the CDR3 is TGTGCCAGCAGCTGGCTAGCGGGGGCCTCCAATGAGCAGTTCTTC. This codes for CASSWLAGASNEQFF.

This chain uses TRBV6-6 with TRBJ2-1, with D unresolved. V lost 5 bases to trimming and J lost 0 bases, with 5 bases between them. The CDR3 length is 13 residues. CDR1 is MNHNY and CDR2 is SVGAGI in the germline V gene (reference sequence). CDR3 DNA: TGTGCCAGCAGTAGGAGCTCCTACAATGAGCAGTTCTTC. Encoded protein: CASSRSSYNEQFF.

The chain is built from TRBV5-4 and TRBJ2-1, with 7 bases matching TRBD2. This CDR3 spans 16 amino acids. Germline V gives CDR1 SGHNT, CDR2 YYREEE (reference sequence). Germline trimming cut 4 bases from V and 2 bases from J; bases unmatched to any gene: 9. The CDR3 coding sequence is TGTGCCAGCAGCCCGGGGGGAGCGCAGGCCTACAATGAGCAGTTCTTC. Translating it yields CASSPGGAQAYNEQFF.

This chain links TRBV15 with TRBJ1-2, with D unresolved. The ends were cut back, 5 bases at V and 0 bases at J, with 10 bases in the middle. Germline V gene data show CDR1 as LNHNV and CDR2 as YYDKDF (reference sequence). The CDR3 covers 14 residues. The CDR3 spells CATSHSIANYGYTF. CDR3 in DNA: TGTGCCACCAGCCACTCAATAGCTAACTATGGCTACACCTTC.

CDR3 region: CAWSTGALPYGYTF. The CDR3 bases are TGTGCCTGGAGTACAGGGGCGCTCCCTTATGGCTACACCTTC. The chain is built from TRBV30 and TRBJ1-2, with 7 bases fitting TRBD1. Germline-derived CDR1 and CDR2 are GTSNPN and SVGIG (reference sequence). This CDR3 is built from 14 residues. With V trimmed by 2 bases and J by 5 bases, 8 bases remained unmatched. The whole variable domain, filled in from reference TRBV30 and TRBJ1-2, reads SQTIHQWPATLVQPVGSPLSLECTVEGTSNPNLYWYRQAAGRGLQLLFYSVGIGQISSEVPQNLSASRPQDRQFILSSKKLLLSDSGFYLCAWSTGALPYGYTFGSGTRLTVV.

The gene calls are TRBV27 and TRBJ2-1, with 8 bases lining up with TRBD1. This CDR3 is built from 15 residues. Germline trimming cut 7 bases from V and 4 bases from J; bases unmatched to any gene: 9. The germline V gene encodes CDR1 MNHEY and CDR2 SMNVEV (reference sequence). The CDR3 loop reads CASTPRQGLYNEQFF. In DNA form, the CDR3 reads TGTGCCAGCACCCCTCGACAGGGGCTTTACAATGAGCAGTTCTTC.

The chain carries TRBV18 and TRBJ1-2, with D perhaps TRBD1 (5 bases). CDR3 length: 15 amino acids. Germline CDR1 is KGHSH and CDR2 is LQKENI. V was shortened by 0 bases and J by 7 bases, with 15 bases between the two germline ends. The CDR3 reads CASSPPTAGVSGYTF. The CDR3, as DNA: TGTGCCAGCTCACCACCGACGGCGGGGGTGAGTGGCTACACCTTC.

In nucleotides, the CDR3 is TGTGCCAGCTCACCAGGGCAGGGAGGCCATCAGCCCCAGCATTTT. Translation gives CASSPGQGGHQPQHF. The chain joins TRBV18 to TRBJ1-5, with D tentatively TRBD1 (5 bases). The CDR3 is 15 amino acids. V lost 2 bases, J lost 5 bases, and 13 bases lay in between. CDR1 KGHSH and CDR2 LQKENI come from the germline V gene.

The genes are TRBV10-2 and TRBJ1-6, with TRBD1 matching over 8 bases. Germline V lookup: CDR1 WSHSY, CDR2 SAAADI. The CDR3 consists of 14 residues. The V segment lost 6 bases and the J segment 10 bases; nucleotides outside the gene matches: 8. The CDR3 region is CASRETGVSSPLHF. In nucleotides, the CDR3 is TGCGCCAGCAGGGAGACAGGGGTTTCCTCACCCCTCCACTTT.

J is TRBJ2-7 and V is TRBV27; D may be TRBD2 (6 bases). V was clipped by 6 bases and J by 3 bases, with 15 bases between them. Germline CDR1 and CDR2: MNHEY and SMNVEV (reference sequence). The CDR3 sequence is 14 residues long. CDR3 nucleotides: TGTGCCAGCAGCCCCCGAGGAGGGATCTACGAGCAGTACTTC. Translated, it gives CASSPRGGIYEQYF.

The J gene is TRBJ2-5, the V gene TRBV7-2, with D possibly being TRBD1 (5 bases). Matching the DNA end better, TRBJ2-7 makes the J call doubtful. Germline CDR1 reads SGHTA; CDR2 reads FQGNSA. The CDR3 totals 14 residues. The CDR3 protein is CASSENSGFYEQYF. The CDR3 DNA reads as TGTGCCAGCAGTGAGAACTCAGGGTTCTACGAGCAGTACTTC.

The chain joins TRBV12-5 to TRBJ1-5; 12 bases agree with TRBD1. Germline loops: CDR1 LGHNT, CDR2 FRNRAP. The CDR3 totals 17 residues. Trimming took 7 bases from V and 4 from J; bases not matched to a gene: 11. The CDR3 is CASALRGTGGGNQPQHF. The CDR3 region has the DNA TGTGCTAGTGCCCTCCGCGGGACAGGGGGCGGAAATCAGCCCCAGCATTTT.

The V gene is TRBV30, the J gene TRBJ1-2; tentatively, D is TRBD1 (6 bases). Between the trimmed V and J ends, which lost 4 bases and 6 bases, there was a span of 15 bases. The germline V gene encodes CDR1 GTSNPN and CDR2 SVGIG (reference sequence). The CDR3 is 13 residues long. CDR3 in DNA: TGTGCCTGGAACCACCAGGGGCAGGATGGCTACACCTTC. Translated, it gives CAWNHQGQDGYTF.

The J gene is TRBJ1-2, the V gene TRBV5-4; perhaps TRBD1 as D (6 bases). V dropped 0 bases and J dropped 8 bases, with 17 bases sitting between them. Germline assignment: CDR1 SGHNT and CDR2 YYREEE (reference sequence). The CDR3 has 15 residues. CDR3: CASSLVGQGTGGYTF. DNA for the CDR3: TGTGCCAGCAGCTTGGTCGGGCAGGGGACGGGAGGCTACACCTTC.

The chain couples TRBV11-2 to TRBJ1-2, with D possibly matching TRBD1 (5 bases). Germline values: CDR1 SGHAT, CDR2 FQNNGV. The CDR3 is 14 residues long. The ends were cut back, 4 bases at V and 8 bases at J, with 17 bases in the middle. CDR3 in amino acids: CASSSMAGMEGYTF. Here the CDR3 DNA reads TGTGCCAGCAGCTCAATGGCAGGGATGGAAGGCTACACCTTC.

This chain links TRBV20-1 with TRBJ2-5; no reliable D call. The CDR3 covers 11 residues. Germline values: CDR1 DFQATT, CDR2 SNEGSKA (reference sequence). V lost 3 bases to trimming and J lost 3 bases, with 5 bases between them. The CDR3 is CSARREETQYF. Here the CDR3 DNA reads TGCAGTGCTAGGCGTGAAGAGACCCAGTACTTC.

The gene calls are TRBV29-1 and TRBJ1-5; D is undetermined. Looked up from germline, CDR1 is SQVTM and CDR2 is ANQGSEA. Trimming pared 6 bases from V and 3 bases from J, leaving 12 bases between. The CDR3 contains 13 residues. The CDR3 loop is CSVGRGDNQPQHF. The CDR3, as DNA: TGCAGCGTCGGGCGGGGTGACAATCAGCCCCAGCATTTT.

V gene TRBV5-1 combines with J gene TRBJ1-1; D not certain. V shed 2 bases and J shed 3 bases, with 17 bases lying between them. The germline gives CDR1 SGHRS, CDR2 YFSETQ. The CDR3 is 16 residues long. The CDR3 bases are TGCGCCAGCAGCTTCGGGGAATTGGTAAGGGACACTGAAGCTTTCTTT. The encoded protein is CASSFGELVRDTEAFF.

This sequence joins TRBV6-5 and TRBJ1-6; D is uncertain. Trimming removed 0 bases at V and 9 bases at J, with 12 bases between. The CDR3 spans 15 residues. Germline CDR1 MNHEY, CDR2 SVGAGI. CDR3 sequence reads: CASSYSQTSSSPLHF. CDR3 in DNA: TGTGCCAGCAGTTACTCACAAACAAGTTCTTCACCCCTCCACTTT.

The chain has TRBV5-1 and TRBJ1-2, with D tentatively TRBD1 (5 bases). The CDR3 is 14 residues long. Trimming left V 4 bases short and J 8 bases short, with 18 bases between. CDR1 and CDR2 from the germline V gene are SGHRS and YFSETQ. The CDR3 sequence is CASSPTAPGVGYTF. Here the CDR3 DNA reads TGCGCCAGCAGCCCGACAGCCCCTGGGGTGGGCTACACCTTC. Combining the CDR3 with reference TRBV5-1 and TRBJ1-2 gives the whole variable domain KAGVTQTPRYLIKTRGQQVTLSCSPISGHRSVSWYQQTPGQGLQFLFEYFSETQRNKGNFPGRFSGRQFSNSRSEMNVSTLELGDSALYLCASSPTAPGVGYTFGSGTRLTVV.

The chain links TRBV6-5 to TRBJ2-1; 7 nucleotides match TRBD1. The ends lost 6 bases at V and 10 bases at J; junction bases unmatched: 3. This CDR3 is built from 11 residues. Per germline, CDR1 MNHEY and CDR2 SVGAGI. CDR3 in amino acids: CASRYRGEQFF. The CDR3 DNA is TGTGCCAGCAGATACAGGGGCGAGCAGTTCTTC.

The chain carries TRBV7-8 and TRBJ2-6, with 9 bases fitting TRBD2. Trimming took 1 base from V and 0 from J; bases not matched to a gene: 7. In germline, CDR1 is SGHVS, CDR2 FQNEAQ. This CDR3 comprises 19 residues. CDR3 sequence reads: CASSLERAGGNSGANVLTF. CDR3 DNA sequence: TGTGCCAGCAGCTTAGAACGGGCGGGGGGGAACTCTGGGGCCAACGTCCTGACTTTC.

The rearrangement joins TRBV5-1 to TRBJ2-4; unclear D gene. This CDR3 is 15 amino acids long. V was shortened by 0 bases and J by 6 bases, with 13 bases between the two germline ends. In germline, CDR1 is SGHRS, CDR2 YFSETQ. CDR3 bases: TGCGCCAGCAGCTTGGCGTCAGGATTGGTAAACATTCAGTACTTC. Its protein product is CASSLASGLVNIQYF.

J is TRBJ2-7 and V is TRBV2; possible D gene TRBD2, 5 bases. Germline-derived CDR1 and CDR2 are SNHLY and FYNNEI. CDR3 length: 11 amino acids. V was trimmed by 8 bases and J by 5 bases, leaving 10 bases between them. CDR3 in DNA: TGTGCCAGCGATAGGGAGAACGAGCAGTACTTC. As protein: CASDRENEQYF.